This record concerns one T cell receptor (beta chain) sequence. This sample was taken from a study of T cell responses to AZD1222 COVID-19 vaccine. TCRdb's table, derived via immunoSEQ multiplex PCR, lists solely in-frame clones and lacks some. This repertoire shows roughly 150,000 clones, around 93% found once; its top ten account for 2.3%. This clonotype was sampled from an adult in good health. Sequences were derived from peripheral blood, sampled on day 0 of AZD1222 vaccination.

The CDR3 DNA is TGTGCCAGCAGCCAAGACCGACTAGCGGGAACCTACGAGCAGTACTTC. Protein sequence: CASSQDRLAGTYEQYF. The rearrangement links TRBV3-1 (or the pseudogene TRBV3-2) to TRBJ2-7, with TRBD2 identical over 11 bases. There are 16 residues in the CDR3. Germline V gene data show CDR1 as LGHDT and CDR2 as YNNKEL (reference sequence). V lost 0 bases to trimming and J lost 2 bases; unmatched junction nucleotides: 3.